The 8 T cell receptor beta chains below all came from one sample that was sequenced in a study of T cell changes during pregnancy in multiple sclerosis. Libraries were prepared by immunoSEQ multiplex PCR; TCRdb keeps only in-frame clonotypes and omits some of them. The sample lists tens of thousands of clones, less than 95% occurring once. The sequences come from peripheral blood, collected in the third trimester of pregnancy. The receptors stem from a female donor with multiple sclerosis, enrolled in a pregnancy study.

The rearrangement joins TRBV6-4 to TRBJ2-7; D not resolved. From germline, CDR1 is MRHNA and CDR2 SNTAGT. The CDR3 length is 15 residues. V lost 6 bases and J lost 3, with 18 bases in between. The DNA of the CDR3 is TGTGCCAGCAGACCCTCCTCCTCCCCCTACTACGAGCAGTACTTC. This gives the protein CASRPSSSPYYEQYF.

Here the CDR3 reads CATRKGQANEKLFF. CDR3 nucleotides: TGTGCCACCAGAAAGGGACAGGCTAATGAAAAACTGTTTTTT. The chain carries TRBV15 and TRBJ1-4; 8 bases align to TRBD1. J was trimmed by 3 bases and V by 6 bases; bases with no gene match: 3. This CDR3 is 14 amino acids long. Germline-derived CDR1 and CDR2 are LNHNV and YYDKDF (reference sequence).

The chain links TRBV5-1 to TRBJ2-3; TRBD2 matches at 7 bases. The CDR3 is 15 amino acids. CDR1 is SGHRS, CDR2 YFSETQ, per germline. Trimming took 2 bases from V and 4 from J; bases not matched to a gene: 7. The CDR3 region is CASSLGGSGADTQYF. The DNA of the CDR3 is TGCGCCAGCAGCTTAGGCGGGAGCGGAGCAGATACGCAGTATTTT.

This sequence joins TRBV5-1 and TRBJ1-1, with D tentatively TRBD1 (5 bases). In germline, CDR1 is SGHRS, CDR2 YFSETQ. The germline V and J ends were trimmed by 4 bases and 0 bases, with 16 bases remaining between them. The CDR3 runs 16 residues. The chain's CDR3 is CASSGEAGGMNTEAFF. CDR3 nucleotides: TGCGCCAGCAGCGGGGAAGCTGGGGGGATGAACACTGAAGCTTTCTTT.

This CDR3 is CASSFERGGTNYGYTF. The CDR3 DNA reads TGCGCCAGCAGCTTTGAGAGGGGGGGTACGAACTATGGCTACACCTTC. The V call is TRBV5-1, the J call TRBJ1-2; perhaps TRBD1 as D (6 bases). Trimming left V 2 bases short and J 2 bases short, with 16 bases between. The V gene's germline CDR1 is SGHRS and CDR2 YFSETQ. The CDR3 length is 16 residues.

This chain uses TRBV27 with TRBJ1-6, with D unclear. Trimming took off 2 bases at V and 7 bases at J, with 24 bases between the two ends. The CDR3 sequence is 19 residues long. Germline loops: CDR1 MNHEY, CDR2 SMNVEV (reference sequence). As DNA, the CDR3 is TGTGCCAGCAGTTTAAAATTTCCCGATTTAGCCTCAATGAATTCACCCCTCCACTTT. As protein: CASSLKFPDLASMNSPLHF.

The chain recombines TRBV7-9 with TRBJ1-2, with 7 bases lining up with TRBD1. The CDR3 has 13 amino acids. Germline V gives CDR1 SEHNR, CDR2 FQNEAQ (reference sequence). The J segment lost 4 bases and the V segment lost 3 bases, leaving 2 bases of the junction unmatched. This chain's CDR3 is CASSLGQIYGYTF. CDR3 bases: TGTGCCAGCAGCTTGGGACAGATCTATGGCTACACCTTC.

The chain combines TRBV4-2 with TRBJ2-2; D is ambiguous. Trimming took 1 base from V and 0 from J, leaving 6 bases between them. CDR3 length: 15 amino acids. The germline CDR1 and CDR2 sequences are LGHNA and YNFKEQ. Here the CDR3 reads CASSQVAANTGELFF. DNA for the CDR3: TGTGCCAGCAGCCAAGTGGCAGCGAACACCGGGGAGCTGTTTTTT.